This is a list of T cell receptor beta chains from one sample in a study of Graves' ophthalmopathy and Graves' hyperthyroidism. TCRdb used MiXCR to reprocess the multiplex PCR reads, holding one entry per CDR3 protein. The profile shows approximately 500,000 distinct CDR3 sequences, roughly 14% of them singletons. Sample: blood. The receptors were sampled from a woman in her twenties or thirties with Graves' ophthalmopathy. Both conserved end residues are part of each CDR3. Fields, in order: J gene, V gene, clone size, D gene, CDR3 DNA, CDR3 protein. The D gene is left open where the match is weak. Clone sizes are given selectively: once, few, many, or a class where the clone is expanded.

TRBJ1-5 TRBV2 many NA TGTGCCAGCAGTGAAGAGGTCGATAGCAATCAGCCCCAGCATTTT CASSEEVDSNQPQHF
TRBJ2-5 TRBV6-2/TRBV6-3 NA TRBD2 TGTGCCATCAGTAATCTGGGACTAGCAGGGGAGACCCAGTACTTC CAISNLGLAGETQYF
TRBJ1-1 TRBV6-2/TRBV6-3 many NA TGTGCCAGCAGTTACGATAACAGGGTAACTGAAGCTTTCTTT CASSYDNRVTEAFF
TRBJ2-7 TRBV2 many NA TGTGCCAGTCAGACGACAGAGCGATACGAGCAGTACTTC CASQTTERYEQYF
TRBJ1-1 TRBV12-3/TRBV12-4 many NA TGTGCCAGCAAAATGGCGTCCGGTGGCGCTTTCTTT CASKMASGGAFF
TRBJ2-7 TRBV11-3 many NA TGTGCCAGCAGCAATCCCGACTCCCCCGACGCCTGGTTGAACTACGAGCAGTACTTC CASSNPDSPDAWLNYEQYF
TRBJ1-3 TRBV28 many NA TGTGCCAGCCGCGCAGCCGGGGCAGGGAGAGACTCTGGAAACACCATATATTTT CASRAAGAGRDSGNTIYF
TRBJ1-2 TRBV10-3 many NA TGTGCCATCAGTGAGCCGGGAGCAGACCCTAACTATGGCTACACCTTC CAISEPGADPNYGYTF
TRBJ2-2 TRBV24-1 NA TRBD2 TGTGCCACCAGTGATATCCAGCTGGGGAGGGCCGGGGAGCTGTTTTTT CATSDIQLGRAGELFF
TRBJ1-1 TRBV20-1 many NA TGCAGTGCTAGAGATTGGCGGAACACTGAAGCTTTCTTT CSARDWRNTEAFF
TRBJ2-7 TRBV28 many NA TGTGCCAGCAGTCTGCCGGGCCGTATGGAGCAGTACTTC CASSLPGRMEQYF
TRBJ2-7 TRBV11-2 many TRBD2 TGTGCCAGCAGCTTTGCCGAGCGGGGGGCCTACGAGCAGTACTTC CASSFAERGAYEQYF
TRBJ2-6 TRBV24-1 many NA TGTGCCACCAGCGACCGCGCATCTAGGGCCAACGTCCTGACTTTC CATSDRASRANVLTF
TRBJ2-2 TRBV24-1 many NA TGTGCCACCAGGCCCCACTCATCAGGGAACACCGGGGAGCTGTTTTTT CATRPHSSGNTGELFF
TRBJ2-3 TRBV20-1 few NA TGCAGTGCTAGAGATAACTGGTTCACGGGTACGCAGTATTTT CSARDNWFTGTQYF
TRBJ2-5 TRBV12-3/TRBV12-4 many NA TGTGCCAGCAGTTTGGGCCTAGCCTTCCAAGAGACCCAGTACTTC CASSLGLAFQETQYF
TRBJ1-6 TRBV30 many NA TGTGCCTGGAGCGGAATAAAATCACCCCTCCACTTT CAWSGIKSPLHF
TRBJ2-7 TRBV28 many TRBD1 TGTGCCAGCAGTGACCCGGGGGACAGGTCCTACGAGCAGTACTTC CASSDPGDRSYEQYF
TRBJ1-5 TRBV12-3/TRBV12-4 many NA TGTGCCAGCAGAGCGGGAGTAAATCAGCCCCAGCATTTT CASRAGVNQPQHF
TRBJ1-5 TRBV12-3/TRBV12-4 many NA TGTGCCAGCAGTAAAGAGAATCAGCCCCAGCATTTT CASSKENQPQHF
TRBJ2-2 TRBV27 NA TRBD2 TGTGCCAGCAGTTCTCTAGCGGGAGGACCTACCTGGGAGCTGTTTTTT CASSSLAGGPTWELFF
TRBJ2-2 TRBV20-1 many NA TGCAGTGCTAGAGGCTGGGGGGTCGGGGAGCTGTTTTTT CSARGWGVGELFF
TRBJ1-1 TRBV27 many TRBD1 TGTGCCAGCAGTCACGGGACAGGGGGCACTGAAGCTTTCTTT CASSHGTGGTEAFF